A single sample gave rise to the 19 T cell receptor beta chains below, sequenced in a study of Ad26.COV2.S vaccination and SARS-CoV-2 variants. Sequencing was performed with immunoSEQ multiplex PCR; in TCRdb, only in-frame clones are kept and a portion is missing. The sample yields fewer than 500,000 clones, approximately 92% seen once. Treatment specified: about 20 received Ad26.COV2.S at low or high dose, single or two shots; several received placebo; per-sample allocation not given. Each sample was drawn 63 days after the first injection (of vaccine or placebo). The sample consisted of peripheral blood, taken in a trial of Ad26.COV2.S vaccine versus placebo. These receptors came from a person between 18 and 65 years old who received the Ad26.COV2.S COVID-19 vaccine or a placebo.

This chain uses TRBV7-3 with TRBJ2-5; a possible D gene is TRBD2 (6 bases). V lost 6 bases and J lost 0, with 8 bases in between. Germline CDR1 and CDR2: SGHTA and FQGTGA. The CDR3 runs to 13 residues. The CDR3 DNA sequence: TGTGCCAGCAGTGGGGGGAACCAAGAGACCCAGTACTTC. Protein product: CASSGGNQETQYF. Combining the CDR3 with reference TRBV7-3 and TRBJ2-5 gives the whole variable domain GAGVSQTPSNKVTEKGKYVELRCDPISGHTALYWYRQSLGQGPEFLIYFQGTGAADDSGLPNDRFFAVRPEGSVSTLKIQRTERGDSAVYLCASSGGNQETQYFGPGTRLLVL.

This chain joins TRBV15 and TRBJ2-5; the D is unclear. Germline CDR1 LNHNV, CDR2 YYDKDF (reference sequence). With 2 bases removed from V and 5 bases from J, the gap between germline ends came to 15 bases. This CDR3 is built from 15 residues. The CDR3 coding sequence is TGTGCCACCAGCAGATCCCCTTTGCTAGATGAGACCCAGTACTTC. It codes for CATSRSPLLDETQYF.

This clone was recorded once. The gene calls are TRBV6-5 and TRBJ1-2; 9 positions agree with TRBD1. The germline CDR1 and CDR2 sequences are MNHEY and SVGAGI. V lost 4 bases, J lost 7 bases, and 10 bases stayed unmatched. CDR3 length: 15 residues. In DNA, the CDR3 is TGTGCCAGCAGTTTTTGGGGACAGGGTAAAACTGGCTACACCTTC. This sequence encodes CASSFWGQGKTGYTF.

This chain connects TRBV19 to TRBJ2-4; a weak D match, TRBD1 (6 bases). The CDR3 loop spans 15 amino acids. V lost 7 bases to trimming and J lost 0 bases, with 13 bases between them. Germline assignment: CDR1 LNHDA and CDR2 SQIVND (reference sequence). The CDR3 DNA follows: TGTGCCAGTATGGGGGCGGGTTTAGCCAAAAACATTCAGTACTTC. As protein: CASMGAGLAKNIQYF.

About this clone itself: This same CDR3 is encoded by further DNA sequences in the sample. The chain links TRBV3-1 (or the pseudogene TRBV3-2) to TRBJ1-2; no clear D. Deletions cut 1 base from V and 2 bases from J, with 8 bases between. Germline V lookup: CDR1 LGHDT, CDR2 YNNKEL (reference sequence). The CDR3 has 14 residues. As DNA, the CDR3 is TGTGCCAGCAGCCAAGCGGCCGGGAACTATGGCTACACCTTC. It is translated as CASSQAAGNYGYTF.

J is TRBJ2-1 and V is TRBV29-1, with D hard to call. The CDR3 loop spans 15 amino acids. Between the trimmed V and J ends, which lost 0 bases and 3 bases, there was a span of 12 bases. CDR1 SQVTM and CDR2 ANQGSEA come from the germline V gene. The chain's CDR3 is CSVEDQFSDYNEQFF. The CDR3 DNA follows: TGCAGCGTTGAAGATCAGTTTTCGGACTACAATGAGCAGTTCTTC.

This sequence joins TRBV25-1 and TRBJ1-4; D may be TRBD1 (5 bases). Trimming left V 7 bases short and J 4 bases short, with 13 bases between. CDR1 is MGHDK and CDR2 is SYGVNS in the germline V gene. CDR3 size: 14 residues. In nucleotides, the CDR3 is TGTGCCAGCACCAGGATAGGGGATAATGAAAAACTGTTTTTT. This codes for CASTRIGDNEKLFF.

The chain employs TRBV30 and TRBJ1-4; D is perhaps TRBD1 (5 bases). Germline assignment: CDR1 GTSNPN and CDR2 SVGIG (reference sequence). V lost 5 bases and J lost 2, with 15 bases in between. The CDR3 consists of 15 residues. The CDR3 DNA sequence: TGTGCCTGGGGGGCCTCAGTGGGGACTAATGAAAAACTGTTTTTT. It is translated as CAWGASVGTNEKLFF.

The chain has TRBV19 and TRBJ1-2; no definite D call. CDR1 and CDR2 (germline): LNHDA, SQIVND (reference sequence). The V and J ends lost 3 bases and 1 base respectively, with 12 bases between them. The CDR3 totals 15 residues. This CDR3 reads CASSMGFGINYGYTF. The CDR3 coding sequence is TGTGCCAGTAGTATGGGGTTCGGGATTAACTATGGCTACACCTTC.

This chain links TRBV2 with TRBJ2-1; 8 nucleotides align to TRBD2. Germline V gives CDR1 SNHLY, CDR2 FYNNEI. V was clipped by 7 bases and J by 10 bases; unmatched bases: 6. The CDR3 runs to 12 residues. CDR3 sequence reads: CASILTSGEQFF. CDR3 in DNA: TGTGCCAGCATTCTAACTAGCGGAGAGCAGTTCTTC.

The chain uses TRBV2 and TRBJ1-4, with D perhaps TRBD1 (5 bases). Germline CDR1 and CDR2: SNHLY and FYNNEI. Trimming stripped 8 bases from V and 3 bases from J, with 16 bases between. CDR3 size: 15 residues. Written as DNA, the CDR3 is TGTGCCAGCGCCCGGGACCGGACCCCTAATGAAAAACTGTTTTTT. It is translated as CASARDRTPNEKLFF.

The CDR3 nucleotides read TGTGCCAGCAGTTTTTGGGCTCGGGCTAGCGGGAGGGCCTCGGGAAACATTCAGTACTTC. This codes for CASSFWARASGRASGNIQYF. The rearrangement links TRBV28 to TRBJ2-4, with 12 bases matching TRBD2. Unmatched junction bases numbered 18, after V lost 3 bases and J lost 6 bases. The CDR3 runs to 20 residues. Germline-derived CDR1 and CDR2 are MDHEN and SYDVKM.

V is TRBV5-5 and J is TRBJ2-4, with a tentative D call TRBD1 (6 bases). CDR1 SGHKS and CDR2 YYEKEE come from the germline V gene (reference sequence). The CDR3 covers 13 residues. Trimming took off 4 bases at V and 9 bases at J, with 14 bases between the two ends. The CDR3, as DNA: TGTGCCAGCAGCCCAGGACAGCACGGCATTCAGTACTTC. Translation: CASSPGQHGIQYF.

The chain employs TRBV6-2 or TRBV6-3 and TRBJ2-2; a weak D match, TRBD2 (6 bases). The V gene's germline CDR1 is MNHEY and CDR2 SVGEGT. The CDR3 has 15 amino acids. V lost 1 base and J lost 5, with 11 bases in between. The CDR3: CASSYFGRGTGELFF. CDR3 nucleotides: TGTGCCAGCAGTTACTTCGGGAGAGGGACCGGGGAGCTGTTTTTT.

The chain has TRBV27 and TRBJ2-1; 9 bases fit TRBD2. This CDR3 spans 15 amino acids. Looked up from germline, CDR1 is MNHEY and CDR2 is SMNVEV (reference sequence). V lost 3 bases to trimming and J lost 9 bases; unmatched junction nucleotides: 9. CDR3 in amino acids: CASSFPREGQGEQFF. In nucleotides, the CDR3 is TGTGCCAGCAGTTTCCCGCGGGAGGGCCAGGGTGAGCAGTTCTTC.

This chain uses TRBV6-2 or TRBV6-3 with TRBJ2-1, with 7 positions matching TRBD2. Unmatched junction bases numbered 7, after V lost 2 bases and J lost 0 bases. From germline, CDR1 is MNHEY and CDR2 SVGEGT. This CDR3 is 17 amino acids long. CDR3 sequence reads: CASSYLGGHSSYNEQFF. The CDR3 DNA sequence: TGTGCCAGCAGTTACCTGGGAGGGCATAGCTCCTACAATGAGCAGTTCTTC.

This chain joins TRBV7-2 and TRBJ1-4; D is possibly TRBD1 (5 bases). CDR1 and CDR2 from the germline V gene are SGHTA and FQGNSA. CDR3 length: 14 amino acids. V lost 3 bases and J lost 3, with 8 bases in between. The CDR3 here is CASSLGLANEKLFF. The CDR3 bases are TGTGCCAGCAGCTTGGGGCTGGCTAATGAAAAACTGTTTTTT.

The rearrangement links TRBV7-9 to TRBJ1-2, with a tentative D call TRBD1 (5 bases). V gave up 3 bases and J gave up 4 bases, with 9 bases separating them. The CDR3 is 13 residues long. Germline CDR1 SEHNR, CDR2 FQNEAQ (reference sequence). The CDR3, as DNA: TGTGCCAGCAGCTTTTTGCAGGGCTATGGCTACACCTTC. It translates to CASSFLQGYGYTF.

The rearrangement links TRBV19 to TRBJ2-1; the match to TRBD2 covers 10 bases. The ends lost 8 bases at V and 5 bases at J; junction bases unmatched: 6. The germline V gene encodes CDR1 LNHDA and CDR2 SQIVND (reference sequence). This CDR3 is built from 14 residues. CDR3 sequence reads: CASSSGSHNNEQFF. The DNA for the CDR3 is TGTGCCAGTTCTAGCGGGAGTCACAACAATGAGCAGTTCTTC.